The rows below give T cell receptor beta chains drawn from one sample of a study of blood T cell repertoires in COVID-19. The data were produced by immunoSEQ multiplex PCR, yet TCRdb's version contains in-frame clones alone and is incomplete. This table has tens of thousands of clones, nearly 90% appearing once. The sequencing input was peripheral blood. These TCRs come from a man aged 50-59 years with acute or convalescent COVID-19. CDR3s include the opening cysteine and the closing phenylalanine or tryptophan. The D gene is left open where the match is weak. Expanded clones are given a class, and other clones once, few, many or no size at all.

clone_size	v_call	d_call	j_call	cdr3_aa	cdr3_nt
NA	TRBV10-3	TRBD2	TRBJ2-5	CAISDLAAPKETQYF	TGTGCCATCAGTGATCTAGCGGCTCCCAAAGAGACCCAGTACTTC
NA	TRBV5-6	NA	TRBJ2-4	CASSLVIGDKNIQYF	TGTGCCAGCAGCTTGGTGATCGGAGATAAAAACATTCAGTACTTC
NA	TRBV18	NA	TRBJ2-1	CASSPRDTEYNEQFF	TGTGCCAGCTCACCTAGGGACACGGAATACAATGAGCAGTTCTTC
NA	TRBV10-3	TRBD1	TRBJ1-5	CAISPGQGRQPQHF	TGTGCCATCAGTCCGGGACAGGGTCGGCAGCCCCAGCATTTT
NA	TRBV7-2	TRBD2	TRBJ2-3	CASSLRAGGRSDTQYF	TGTGCCAGCAGCTTACGGGCGGGAGGGCGATCAGATACGCAGTATTTT
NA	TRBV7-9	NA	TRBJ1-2	CASSLELGTKTF	TGTGCCAGCAGCTTAGAGTTGGGCACGAAGACCTTC
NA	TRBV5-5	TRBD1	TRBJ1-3	CASSARDSSGNTIYF	TGTGCCAGCAGCGCCCGGGACAGCTCTGGAAACACCATATATTTT
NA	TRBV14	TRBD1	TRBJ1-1	CASSRRTGLGTEAFF	TGTGCCAGCAGCCGGAGGACAGGGTTGGGCACTGAAGCTTTCTTT
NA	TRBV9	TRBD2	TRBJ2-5	CASSVGAGAGETQYF	TGTGCCAGCAGCGTAGGCGCGGGAGCCGGAGAGACCCAGTACTTC
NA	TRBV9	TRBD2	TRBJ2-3	CASSPGLAGGTDTQYF	TGTGCCAGCAGCCCTGGACTAGCGGGAGGCACAGATACGCAGTATTTT
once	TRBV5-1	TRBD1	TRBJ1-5	CASSPEVSGGGQPQHF	TGCGCCAGCAGCCCTGAAGTGTCAGGGGGCGGCCAGCCCCAGCATTTT
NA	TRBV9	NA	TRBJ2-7	CASSAPSGNEQYF	TGTGCCAGCAGCGCCCCCTCAGGGAACGAGCAGTACTTC
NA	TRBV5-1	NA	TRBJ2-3	CASSFYGRSDTQYF	TGCGCCAGCAGCTTTTACGGGAGATCAGATACGCAGTATTTT
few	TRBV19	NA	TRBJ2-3	CASSPRLARDTQYF	TGTGCCAGTAGTCCCCGACTGGCTAGGGATACGCAGTATTTT
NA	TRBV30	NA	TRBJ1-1	CAWGDSEAAFF	TGTGCCTGGGGGGACTCGGAGGCTGCTTTCTTT
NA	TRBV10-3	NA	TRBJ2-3	CAISDRHASTDTQYF	TGTGCCATCAGTGACAGGCATGCTAGCACAGATACGCAGTATTTT
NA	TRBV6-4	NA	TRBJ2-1	CASMGPLDNEQFF	TGTGCCAGCATGGGGCCCTTGGACAATGAGCAGTTCTTC
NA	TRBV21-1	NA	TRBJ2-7	CASSNPSGTSFPYEQYF	TGTGCCAGCAGCAACCCCTCCGGGACTTCCTTCCCCTACGAGCAGTACTTC